This T cell receptor beta chain comes out of a study of shared clonotypes between healthy human individuals. This clone showed up just once. Clones were sequenced by immunoSEQ multiplex PCR, and TCRdb holds only the in-frame ones, with some missing. This table has some 800,000 clones, more than 85% appearing once. It was CD45RO-negative cells, positively selected for CCR7, that made up naive CD8 cells, with terminally differentiated effector memory CD45RA+ cells excluded. V shed 8 bases and J shed 0 bases, with 11 bases lying between them. There are 13 residues in the CDR3. Germline V gene sequence: CDR1 MNHEY, CDR2 SVGAGI.

This chain uses TRBV6-5 with TRBJ2-7, with D possibly TRBD2 on 5 matching bases. This receptor was taken from a man younger than 40 in good health. The sequencing input was naive CD8+ T cells sorted from blood. CDR3 DNA: TGTGCCAGCGCCTCGGGGATCTCCTACGAGCAGTACTTC. This encodes CASASGISYEQYF.